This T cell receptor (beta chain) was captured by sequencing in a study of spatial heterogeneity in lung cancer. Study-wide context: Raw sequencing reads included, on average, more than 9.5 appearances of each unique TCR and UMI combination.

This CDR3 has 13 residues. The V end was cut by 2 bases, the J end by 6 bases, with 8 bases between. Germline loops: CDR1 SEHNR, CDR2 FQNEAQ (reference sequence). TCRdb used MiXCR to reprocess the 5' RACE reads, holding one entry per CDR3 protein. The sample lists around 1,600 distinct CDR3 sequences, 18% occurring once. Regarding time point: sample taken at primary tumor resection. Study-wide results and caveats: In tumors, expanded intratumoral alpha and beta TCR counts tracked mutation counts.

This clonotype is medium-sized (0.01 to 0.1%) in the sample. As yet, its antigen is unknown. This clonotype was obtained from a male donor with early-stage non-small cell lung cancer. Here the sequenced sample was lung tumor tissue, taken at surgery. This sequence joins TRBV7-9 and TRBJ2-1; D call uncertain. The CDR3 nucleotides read TGTGCCAGCAGCTTATCGGGTCCCAATGAGCAGTTCTTC. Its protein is CASSLSGPNEQFF.